The 3 T cell receptor beta chains below were found in one sample sequenced in a study of blood T cell repertoires in COVID-19. Method: immunoSEQ multiplex PCR; TCRdb's copy keeps in-frame clones and lacks some. The table has about 340,000 clones, more than 90% seen once. What was sequenced was PBMCs or T cells enriched from blood (not recorded which). The receptor set was obtained from a woman aged 25-40 years who had recovered from COVID-19.

The V gene is TRBV2, the J gene TRBJ1-1; TRBD1 agrees at 8 bases. Germline V gives CDR1 SNHLY, CDR2 FYNNEI. This CDR3 is 15 amino acids long. The V gene end was trimmed by 7 bases and the J gene end by 1 base; junction bases not matched to a gene: 8. CDR3: CASTKETGANTEAFF. The CDR3 DNA sequence: TGTGCCAGCACCAAGGAGACAGGGGCGAACACTGAAGCTTTCTTT.

This rearrangement joins TRBV25-1 to TRBJ2-4, with a weak D call TRBD1 (6 bases). The V end lost 5 bases, the J end lost 7 bases, and 12 bases lay between the germline ends. Germline V CDR1 and CDR2: MGHDK, SYGVNS. The CDR3 length is 13 residues. Written as DNA, the CDR3 is TGTGCCAGCAGTCTTACAGGGACGAACATTCAGTACTTC. As protein: CASSLTGTNIQYF.

With respect to this clone: At one boundary the junction diverges from the germline segment, which might be a read error. The V call is TRBV7-2, the J call TRBJ2-5; D is ambiguous. The germline gives CDR1 SGHTA, CDR2 FQGNSA. There are 12 residues in the CDR3. The chain's CDR3 is CASSLETAPRNF. The CDR3 bases are TGTGCCAGCAGCTTAGAGACCGCCCCCAGGAACTTC.